This T cell receptor beta chain was captured by sequencing in a study of cytomegalovirus exposure and HLA in healthy donors. Both 60 Vbeta primers and 13 Jbeta primers went into the PCR. Using immunoSEQ multiplex PCR, the repertoire was profiled, and TCRdb retains in-frame clones only, with some absent. Here the sample spans around 120,000 clones, approximately 84% being singletons. Germline loops: CDR1 SGHTA, CDR2 FQGNSA. The CDR3 loop spans 18 amino acids. Trimming cost V 5 bases and J 4 bases, with 24 bases left between them. Study-wide results and limits: 150 to 200 TCR beta chains were listed as cytomegalovirus-associated.

Worth noting for this clone: As yet, its antigen is unknown.

The clonotype comes from a man over 45 in good health and CMV-seronegative. The sequenced sample was PBMCs. The rearrangement uses TRBV7-2 and TRBJ2-1, with D perhaps TRBD1 (7 bases). The DNA of the CDR3 is TGTGCCAGCAGCCCCCCCCGCGGGACAGTACCTGGGTACAATGAGCAGTTCTTC. It is translated as CASSPPRGTVPGYNEQFF.